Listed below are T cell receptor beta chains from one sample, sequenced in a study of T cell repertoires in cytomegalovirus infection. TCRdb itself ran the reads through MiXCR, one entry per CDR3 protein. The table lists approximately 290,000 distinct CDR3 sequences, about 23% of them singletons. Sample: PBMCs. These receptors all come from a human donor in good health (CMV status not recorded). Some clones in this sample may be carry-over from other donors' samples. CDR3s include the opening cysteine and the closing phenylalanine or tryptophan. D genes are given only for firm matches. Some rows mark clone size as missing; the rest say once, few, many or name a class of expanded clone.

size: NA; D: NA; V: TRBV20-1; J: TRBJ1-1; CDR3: CSARGRGEGNTEAFF; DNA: TGCAGTGCTAGAGGAAGGGGGGAAGGGAACACTGAAGCTTTCTTT
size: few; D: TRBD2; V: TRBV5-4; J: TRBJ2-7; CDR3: CASSSGTSGRGYEQYF; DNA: TGTGCCAGCAGCTCAGGGACTAGCGGGAGGGGCTACGAGCAGTACTTC
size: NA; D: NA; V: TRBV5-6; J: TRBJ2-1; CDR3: CASSFSVWSSYNEQFF; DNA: TGTGCCAGCAGCTTTTCGGTCTGGAGCTCCTACAATGAGCAGTTCTTC
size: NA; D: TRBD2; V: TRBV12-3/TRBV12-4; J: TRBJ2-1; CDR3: CASSPQAGAYNEQFF; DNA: TGTGCCAGCAGCCCCCAAGCGGGAGCCTACAATGAGCAGTTCTTC
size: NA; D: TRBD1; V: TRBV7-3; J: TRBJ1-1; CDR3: CASSGSGGAYTEAFF; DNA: TGTGCCAGCAGCGGTTCAGGGGGCGCTTACACTGAAGCTTTCTTT
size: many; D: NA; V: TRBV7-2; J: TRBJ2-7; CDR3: CASSLGQASEQYF; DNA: TGTGCCAGCAGCTTAGGGCAGGCCTCGGAGCAGTACTTC
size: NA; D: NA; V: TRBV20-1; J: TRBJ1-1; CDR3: CSASPMGVNTEAFF; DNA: TGCAGTGCTAGTCCCATGGGGGTAAACACTGAAGCTTTCTTT
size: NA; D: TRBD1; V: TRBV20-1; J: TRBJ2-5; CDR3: CSARGRIAEETQYF; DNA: TGCAGTGCCAGGGGGAGAATCGCAGAAGAGACCCAGTACTTC
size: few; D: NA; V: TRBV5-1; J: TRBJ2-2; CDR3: CASSQSGAAGELFF; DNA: TGCGCCAGCAGCCAGTCTGGGGCGGCCGGGGAGCTGTTTTTT
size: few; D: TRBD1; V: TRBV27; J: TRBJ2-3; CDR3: CASSFFRGRSTDTQYF; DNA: TGTGCCAGCAGTTTCTTCAGGGGGCGAAGCACAGATACGCAGTATTTT
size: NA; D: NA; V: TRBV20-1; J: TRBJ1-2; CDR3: CSATANFYGYTF; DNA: TGCAGTGCAACTGCCAACTTCTATGGCTACACCTTC
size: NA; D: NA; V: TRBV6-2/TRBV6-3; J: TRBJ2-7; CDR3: CASRPGAGYSYEQYF; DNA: TGTGCCAGCAGACCTGGGGCCGGCTACTCCTACGAGCAGTACTTC
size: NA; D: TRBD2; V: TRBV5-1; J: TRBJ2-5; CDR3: CASSSTGTTQETQYF; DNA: TGCGCCAGCAGCTCAACCGGGACTACACAAGAGACCCAGTACTTC
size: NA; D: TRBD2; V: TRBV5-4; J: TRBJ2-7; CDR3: CASSYSSGRSSYEQYF; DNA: TGTGCCAGCAGCTACTCTAGCGGGAGGAGCTCCTACGAGCAGTACTTC
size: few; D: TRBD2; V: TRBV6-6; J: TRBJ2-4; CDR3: CASSPQTGGENIQYF; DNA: TGTGCCAGCAGTCCCCAAACGGGAGGGGAAAACATTCAGTACTTC
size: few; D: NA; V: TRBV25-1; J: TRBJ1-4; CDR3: CASSEWRRDEKLFF; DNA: TGTGCCAGCAGTGAATGGAGAAGGGACGAAAAACTGTTTTTT
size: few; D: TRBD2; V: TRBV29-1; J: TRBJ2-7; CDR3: CSVGLASSYEQYF; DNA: TGCAGCGTTGGACTAGCCTCCTCCTACGAGCAGTACTTC
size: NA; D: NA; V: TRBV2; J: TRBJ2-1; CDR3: CASSKDRFYNEQFF; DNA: TGTGCCAGCAGTAAGGACCGATTTTACAATGAGCAGTTCTTC
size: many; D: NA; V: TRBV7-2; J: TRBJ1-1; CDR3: CASSLDGGGTEAFF; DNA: TGTGCCAGCAGCTTAGACGGGGGGGGAACTGAAGCTTTCTTT
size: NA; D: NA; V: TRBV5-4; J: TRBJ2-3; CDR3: CASSQQYTQYF; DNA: TGTGCCAGCAGCCAGCAGTATACGCAGTATTTT
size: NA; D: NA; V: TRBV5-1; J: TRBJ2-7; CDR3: CASSFISGSYEQYF; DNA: TGCGCCAGCAGCTTCATTAGTGGTTCCTACGAGCAGTACTTC
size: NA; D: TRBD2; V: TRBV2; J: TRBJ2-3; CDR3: CASRGGLGADTQYF; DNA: TGTGCCTCCCGGGGGGGGCTGGGGGCAGATACGCAGTATTTT
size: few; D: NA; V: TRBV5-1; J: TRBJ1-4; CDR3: CASSSTTNEKLFF; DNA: TGCGCCAGCAGCTCAACAACTAATGAAAAACTGTTTTTT
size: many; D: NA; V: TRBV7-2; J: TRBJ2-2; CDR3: CASSFNLASGELFF; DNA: TGTGCCAGCAGTTTTAACCTAGCGTCCGGGGAGCTGTTTTTT
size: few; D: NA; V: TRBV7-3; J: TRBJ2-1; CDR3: CASSSSGTSVTEQFF; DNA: TGTGCCAGCAGCTCTTCCGGGACCAGCGTGACTGAGCAGTTCTTC
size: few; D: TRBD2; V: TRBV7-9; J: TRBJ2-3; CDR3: CASSLTGLAGVGDTQYF; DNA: TGTGCCAGCAGCTTAACGGGACTAGCGGGGGTTGGCGATACGCAGTATTTT
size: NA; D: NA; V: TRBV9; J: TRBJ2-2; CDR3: CASSRGPTNTGELFF; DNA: TGTGCCAGCAGCCGAGGACCTACTAACACCGGGGAGCTGTTTTTT
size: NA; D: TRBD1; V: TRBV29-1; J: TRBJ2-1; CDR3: CSVEDRDRGYNEQFF; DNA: TGCAGCGTTGAAGATCGGGACAGGGGCTACAATGAGCAGTTCTTC
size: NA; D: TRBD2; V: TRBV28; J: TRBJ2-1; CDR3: CASSLPGLGRQNEQFF; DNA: TGTGCCAGCAGCCTACCGGGACTAGGAAGACAAAATGAGCAGTTCTTC
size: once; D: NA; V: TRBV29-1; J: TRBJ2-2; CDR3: CSVEGKSTTGELFF; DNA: TGCAGCGTTGAAGGAAAGTCGACCACCGGGGAGCTGTTTTTT
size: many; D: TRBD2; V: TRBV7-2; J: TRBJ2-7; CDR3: CASSPRLATTYEQYF; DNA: TGTGCCAGCAGCCCGCGACTAGCTACCACCTACGAGCAGTACTTC
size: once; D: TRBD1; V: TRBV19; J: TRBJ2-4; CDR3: CASTGTGATQYF; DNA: TGTGCCAGCACCGGGACAGGTGCAACTCAGTACTTC
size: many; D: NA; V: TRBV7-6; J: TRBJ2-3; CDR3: CASSLAEGTDLRDTQYF; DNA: TGTGCCAGCAGCTTAGCGGAAGGCACGGACTTGAGAGATACGCAGTATTTT
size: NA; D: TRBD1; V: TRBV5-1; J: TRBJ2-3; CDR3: CASSAGTGSTDTQYF; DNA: TGCGCCAGCAGCGCCGGGACAGGGAGCACAGATACGCAGTATTTT
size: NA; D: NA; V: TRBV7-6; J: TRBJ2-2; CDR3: CASSFTSDINTGELFF; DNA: TGTGCCAGCAGCTTTACATCGGATATAAACACCGGGGAGCTGTTTTTT
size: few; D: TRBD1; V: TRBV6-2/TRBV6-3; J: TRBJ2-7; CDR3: CASNSGTGKTYEQYF; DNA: TGTGCCAGCAACTCCGGGACAGGGAAAACTTACGAGCAGTACTTC
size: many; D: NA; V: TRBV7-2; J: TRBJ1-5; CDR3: CASSLEQDQPQHF; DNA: TGTGCCAGCAGCTTAGAACAGGATCAGCCCCAGCATTTT
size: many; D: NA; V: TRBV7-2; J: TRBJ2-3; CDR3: CASSLSWFADTQYF; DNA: TGTGCCAGCAGCTTATCGTGGTTCGCAGATACGCAGTATTTT
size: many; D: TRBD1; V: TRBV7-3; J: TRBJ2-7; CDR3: CASSLTGTGNEQYF; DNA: TGTGCCAGCAGCTTAACCGGGACAGGGAACGAGCAGTACTTC
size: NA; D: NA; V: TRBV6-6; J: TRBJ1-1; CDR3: CASSYPLTTVNTEAFF; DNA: TGTGCCAGCAGTTACCCCTTAACCACCGTGAACACTGAAGCTTTCTTT
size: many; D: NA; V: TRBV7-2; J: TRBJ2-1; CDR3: CASSLAGTAPRNEQFF; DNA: TGTGCCAGCAGCTTAGCGGGCACAGCCCCACGAAATGAGCAGTTCTTC